These 29 T cell receptor beta chains originate from one sample sequenced in a study of blood T cell repertoires in COVID-19. Clones were sequenced by immunoSEQ multiplex PCR, and TCRdb holds only the in-frame ones, with some missing. Here the sample spans more than 200,000 clones, 75% to 85% being singletons. The sequenced sample was PBMCs or T cells enriched from blood (not recorded which). These receptors all come from a man aged 30 to 39 with acute COVID-19.

This sequence joins TRBV27 and TRBJ1-4; no clear D. The CDR3 contains 15 residues. Germline CDR1 reads MNHEY; CDR2 reads SMNVEV (reference sequence). With 2 bases removed from V and 4 bases from J, the gap between germline ends came to 11 bases. The CDR3, as DNA: TGTGCCAGCAGTTTAGAGGCCGGCCGTAATGAAAAACTGTTTTTT. Translating gives CASSLEAGRNEKLFF.

This chain uses TRBV2 with TRBJ1-6; a weak D match, TRBD1 (6 bases). V gave up 7 bases and J gave up 7 bases, with 14 bases separating them. The CDR3 contains 14 residues. The germline CDR1 and CDR2 sequences are SNHLY and FYNNEI. CDR3 bases: TGTGCCAGCAATGAGGGGACAAGGAATTCACCCCTCCACTTT. This gives the protein CASNEGTRNSPLHF.

The rearrangement uses TRBV19 and TRBJ2-1, with D possibly TRBD2 on 5 matching bases. In germline, CDR1 is LNHDA, CDR2 SQIVND (reference sequence). The ends were cut back, 5 bases at V and 8 bases at J, with 19 bases in the middle. This CDR3 has 15 residues. CDR3 bases: TGTGCCAGTAGTTTCGAGGGCCCCCGTGTCGATGAGCAGTTCTTC. This codes for CASSFEGPRVDEQFF.

This sequence joins TRBV20-1 and TRBJ1-2; D call uncertain. CDR3 length: 11 residues. Germline V gene data show CDR1 as DFQATT and CDR2 as SNEGSKA (reference sequence). V gave up 3 bases and J gave up 7 bases, with 9 bases separating them. CDR3 amino acids: CSARIGPGYTF. The DNA of the CDR3 is TGCAGTGCTAGGATTGGGCCTGGCTACACCTTC.

V and J are TRBV10-3 and TRBJ1-5, with D maybe TRBD1 (5 bases). The germline V gene has CDR1 ENHRY and CDR2 SYGVKD. This CDR3 is 14 amino acids long. V lost 0 bases, J lost 6 bases, and 9 bases lay in between. CDR3 sequence: CAISESGGIQPQHF. The CDR3 DNA reads TGTGCCATCAGTGAGTCTGGGGGGATTCAGCCCCAGCATTTT.

The rearrangement links TRBV3-1 (or the pseudogene TRBV3-2) to TRBJ2-1; 9 nucleotides line up with TRBD1. The CDR3 is 15 residues long. Trimming took 6 bases from V and 2 from J; bases not matched to a gene: 5. Per the germline V gene, CDR1 is LGHDT and CDR2 is YNNKEL (reference sequence). In DNA, the CDR3 is TGTGCCAGCAGGCCGGGACAGGGAGCCTACAATGAGCAGTTCTTC. The encoded protein is CASRPGQGAYNEQFF.

The gene calls are TRBV29-1 and TRBJ1-5, with 8 bases fitting TRBD1. The CDR3 sequence is 15 residues long. With 7 bases clipped from V and 3 bases from J, the junction kept 11 bases outside the gene matches. CDR1 is SQVTM and CDR2 is ANQGSEA in the germline V gene. The CDR3 coding sequence is TGCAGCGCAGCGATCGGACAGGGACCCAATCAGCCCCAGCATTTT. This codes for CSAAIGQGPNQPQHF. Variable domain in full (rest from reference TRBV29-1 and TRBJ1-5): SAVISQKPSRDICQRGTSLTIQCQVDSQVTMMFWYRQQPGQSLTLIATANQGSEATYESGFVIDKFPISRPNLTFSTLTVSNMSPEDSSIYLCSAAIGQGPNQPQHFGDGTRLSIL.

The gene calls are TRBV7-9 and TRBJ2-7, with TRBD2 identical over 7 bases. Trimming at V came to 2 bases and at J to 4 bases, leaving 8 bases not matched to a gene. This CDR3 is built from 15 residues. Germline V gene sequence: CDR1 SEHNR, CDR2 FQNEAQ (reference sequence). The CDR3 region is CASSLNGGLTYEQYF. The DNA for the CDR3 is TGTGCCAGCAGCTTAAACGGGGGGTTGACGTACGAGCAGTACTTC.

The count of this clone is one. V usage is TRBV30 and J usage is TRBJ2-7; 11 bases map to TRBD1. The CDR3 has 12 residues. Germline loops: CDR1 GTSNPN, CDR2 SVGIG (reference sequence). V lost 8 bases and J lost 5; bases outside the gene matches: 5. The CDR3 coding sequence is TGTGCCGGGGGACAGGGGGTTGACGAGCAGTACTTC. Translation: CAGGQGVDEQYF.

The chain links TRBV10-3 to TRBJ2-1; D is unresolved. V shed 4 bases and J shed 9 bases, with 13 bases lying between them. The length of the CDR3 is 13 residues. Germline V CDR1 and CDR2: ENHRY, SYGVKD. CDR3 sequence (DNA): TGTGCCATCAGTGTAGAGGTGAAAGGTGAGCAGTTCTTC. It is translated as CAISVEVKGEQFF.

The J gene is TRBJ2-3, the V gene TRBV28; TRBD2 matches 15 bases. This CDR3 is built from 20 residues. Germline V gives CDR1 MDHEN, CDR2 SYDVKM. The V segment lost 5 bases and the J segment 6 bases; nucleotides outside the gene matches: 18. This CDR3 reads CASSPQGLAGGPTGMDTQYF. The CDR3 DNA reads TGTGCCAGCAGTCCTCAGGGACTAGCGGGGGGCCCTACGGGTATGGATACGCAGTATTTT.

This clone was seen only once. V is TRBV30 and J is TRBJ1-2; D gene ambiguous. The germline V gene encodes CDR1 GTSNPN and CDR2 SVGIG (reference sequence). The length of the CDR3 is 11 residues. V lost 5 bases and J lost 3, with 7 bases in between. CDR3 amino acids: CAWGSDYGYTF. The CDR3 coding sequence is TGTGCCTGGGGTTCGGACTATGGCTACACCTTC.

J is TRBJ2-3 and V is TRBV23-1, with unresolved D. TRBV23-1 is marked as an open reading frame, function uncertain. V shed 7 bases and J shed 3 bases, with 14 bases lying between them. This CDR3 is built from 14 residues. The CDR3 nucleotides are TGCGCCAGCACCCGGTCGCTGAGGACAGATACGCAGTATTTT. Protein sequence: CASTRSLRTDTQYF.

V gene TRBV10-3 combines with J gene TRBJ1-5; no definite D call. CDR1 is ENHRY, CDR2 SYGVKD, per germline. This CDR3 contains 15 residues. The V gene lost 1 base and the J gene lost 0 bases, with 7 bases spanning the gap. The CDR3 here is CAISEWASSNQPQHF. CDR3 coding DNA: TGTGCCATCAGTGAGTGGGCCAGTAGCAATCAGCCCCAGCATTTT.

This clone appeared many times. The rearrangement joins TRBV14 to TRBJ1-5; the D is unclear. CDR1 SGHDN and CDR2 FVKESK come from the germline V gene. This CDR3 is built from 13 residues. The V and J ends lost 2 bases and 4 bases respectively, with 6 bases between them. The DNA for the CDR3 is TGTGCCAGCAGCCAATTCCCTAATCAGCCCCAGCATTTT. Protein sequence: CASSQFPNQPQHF. Full variable domain (remainder filled in from reference TRBV14 and TRBJ1-5): EAGVTQFPSHSVIEKGQTVTLRCDPISGHDNLYWYRRVMGKEIKFLLHFVKESKQDESGMPNNRFLAERTGGTYSTLKVQPAELEDSGVYFCASSQFPNQPQHFGDGTRLSIL.

V is TRBV7-9 and J is TRBJ2-7; TRBD1 matches at 9 bases. V was pared by 5 bases and J by 2 bases, with 7 bases of the junction left unmatched. CDR3 length: 15 residues. Germline V gives CDR1 SEHNR, CDR2 FQNEAQ (reference sequence). Here the CDR3 reads CASSLSGTGPYEQYF. The CDR3 DNA sequence: TGTGCCAGCAGCCTCTCCGGGACAGGGCCCTACGAGCAGTACTTC.

This clone has more than one count but fewer than ten. This rearrangement joins TRBV5-4 to TRBJ2-2, with TRBD1 matching over 8 bases. The germline CDR1 and CDR2 sequences are SGHNT and YYREEE (reference sequence). Trimming took 8 bases from V and 5 from J; bases not matched to a gene: 8. The CDR3 is made up of 14 amino acids. CDR3 loop: CASSPGGETGELFF. In nucleotides, the CDR3 is TGTGCCAGTTCTCCAGGGGGCGAAACCGGGGAGCTGTTTTTT. The whole variable domain, remainder taken from reference TRBV5-4 and TRBJ2-2, is ETGVTQSPTHLIKTRGQQVTLRCSSQSGHNTVSWYQQALGQGPQFIFQYYREEENGRGNFPPRFSGLQFPNYSSELNVNALELDDSALYLCASSPGGETGELFFGEGSRLTVL.

The rearrangement joins TRBV3-1 (or the pseudogene TRBV3-2) to TRBJ1-1, with D maybe TRBD1 (6 bases). Germline CDR1 is LGHDT and CDR2 is YNNKEL (reference sequence). The CDR3 runs to 12 residues. V lost 4 bases to trimming and J lost 4 bases, with 7 bases between them. The CDR3: CASSPDSTEAFF. The CDR3 DNA follows: TGTGCCAGCAGCCCGGACAGCACTGAAGCTTTCTTT.

The chain has TRBV5-6 and TRBJ1-1; D is perhaps TRBD1 (5 bases). This CDR3 region has 17 residues. Between the trimmed V and J ends, which lost 0 bases and 7 bases, there was a span of 22 bases. Germline loops: CDR1 SGHDT, CDR2 YYEEEE. CDR3 loop: CASSLGPLQVSYLEAFF. For the CDR3, the DNA is TGTGCCAGCAGCTTGGGCCCCTTACAGGTTTCTTACCTTGAAGCTTTCTTT.

V gene TRBV28 combines with J gene TRBJ1-5, with 8 bases identical to TRBD1. This CDR3 contains 15 residues. The germline gives CDR1 MDHEN, CDR2 SYDVKM. J lost 6 bases, V lost 3 bases, and 7 bases had no gene match. CDR3 region: CASSFYEDRVQPQHF. The DNA for the CDR3 is TGTGCCAGCAGTTTCTACGAGGACAGGGTTCAGCCCCAGCATTTT.

The rearrangement links TRBV30 to TRBJ2-3, with 7 bases fitting TRBD1. Germline CDR1 is GTSNPN and CDR2 is SVGIG (reference sequence). CDR3 length: 15 residues. Trimming took 1 base from V and 4 from J; bases not matched to a gene: 8. CDR3 sequence reads: CAWSGRQGPPDTQYF. The DNA of the CDR3 is TGTGCCTGGAGTGGGAGACAGGGACCCCCAGATACGCAGTATTTT.

The sample holds a few counts of this clone. This chain joins TRBV30 and TRBJ2-2; maybe TRBD1 (5 bases). The CDR3 is 19 amino acids. Trimming shortened V by 4 bases and J by 0 bases, and 24 bases separated the two germline ends. Germline V lookup: CDR1 GTSNPN, CDR2 SVGIG (reference sequence). Here the CDR3 DNA reads TGTGCCTGGATGAGAAATGGTGGGCTACAGGCGACGAACACCGGGGAGCTGTTTTTT. Its protein is CAWMRNGGLQATNTGELFF.

The genes are TRBV11-2 and TRBJ2-2; possibly TRBD1 for D (6 bases). CDR1 and CDR2 from the germline V gene are SGHAT and FQNNGV. This CDR3 has 18 residues. Trimming cost V 0 bases and J 0 bases, with 14 bases left between them. The CDR3 region is CASSLDPIRQANTGELFF. CDR3 DNA sequence: TGTGCCAGCAGCTTAGATCCCATCCGACAGGCGAACACCGGGGAGCTGTTTTTT.

This rearrangement joins TRBV4-1 to TRBJ1-1, with unresolved D. The germline V and J ends were trimmed by 1 base and 7 bases, with 7 bases remaining between them. Germline loops: CDR1 MGHRA, CDR2 YSYEKL. This CDR3 contains 12 residues. The CDR3 DNA is TGCGCCAGCAGCCAAGCCCATTTTGAAGCTTTCTTT. Translating it yields CASSQAHFEAFF.

This clone was seen only once. The same CDR3 also results from other DNA sequences found in this sample. The V and J genes are TRBV30 and TRBJ1-3; possible D gene TRBD1, 5 bases. Per germline, CDR1 GTSNPN and CDR2 SVGIG (reference sequence). The CDR3 has 12 residues. Deletions cut 4 bases from V and 1 base from J, with 5 bases between. This CDR3 is CAWTGSGNTIYF. The CDR3 bases are TGTGCCTGGACAGGGTCTGGAAACACCATATATTTT.

The rearrangement uses TRBV10-3 and TRBJ1-2; TRBD1 matches at 8 bases. This CDR3 contains 15 residues. Germline V gene lookup returns CDR1 ENHRY and CDR2 SYGVKD. After removal of 5 bases from V and 1 base from J, the junction contained 6 bases not matched to a gene. CDR3 region: CAISPGTGVNYGYTF. The CDR3 bases are TGTGCCATCAGTCCCGGGACAGGCGTTAACTATGGCTACACCTTC.

The chain is built from TRBV5-4 and TRBJ1-1, with D uncertain. V was shortened by 0 bases and J by 5 bases, with 14 bases between the two germline ends. CDR1 and CDR2 from the germline V gene are SGHNT and YYREEE (reference sequence). This CDR3 region has 15 residues. The CDR3 bases are TGTGCCAGCAGCTTGGTTAGAGCTTTCGGGACTGAAGCTTTCTTT. The encoded protein is CASSLVRAFGTEAFF.

In this sample, this clone turned up a few times. The V and J genes are TRBV10-3 and TRBJ2-7; D remains unclear. V lost 3 bases and J 5 bases, leaving 11 bases between the germline ends. The CDR3 has 13 amino acids. Germline CDR1 reads ENHRY; CDR2 reads SYGVKD. DNA for the CDR3: TGTGCCATCAGTGACCCTAGATCCAACGAGCAGTACTTC. Translation gives CAISDPRSNEQYF.

This chain uses TRBV5-4 with TRBJ1-1; 7 bases are shared with TRBD1. CDR1 is SGHNT, CDR2 YYREEE, per germline (reference sequence). The V segment lost 4 bases and the J segment 1 base; nucleotides outside the gene matches: 7. The CDR3 is made up of 15 amino acids. The CDR3 coding sequence is TGTGCCAGCAGCGACAGGGTTAAGAGGAACACTGAAGCTTTCTTT. Its protein is CASSDRVKRNTEAFF.